This T cell receptor beta chain was identified during a study of cytomegalovirus exposure and HLA in healthy donors. PCR used 60 Vbeta primers and 13 Jbeta primers. Repertoires were generated with immunoSEQ multiplex PCR, while TCRdb's copy carries only in-frame clones and drops some. The table has about 160,000 clones, roughly four fifths seen once. The length of the CDR3 is 16 residues. Germline CDR1 reads SGHNT; CDR2 reads YYREEE (reference sequence). This clone came up a few times. One end of the junction does not line up with germline, which may come from a read error. Other DNA variants within this sample encode the same CDR3.

The source is a middle-aged man in good health and CMV-seropositive. Sample: PBMCs. The chain employs TRBV5-4 and TRBJ2-1; 7 bases map to TRBD1. The CDR3 bases are TGCGCCAGCAGCCTCTCGACGGGACAGTACAACAATGAGCAGTTCTTC. Translated: CASSLSTGQYNNEQFF.